This T cell receptor (beta chain) comes out of a study of blood T cells in healthy people across ages. Study-wide points: TCR beta diversity, measured per million T cells, fell in a roughly linear way with age. Long-lived donors had more naive CD4+ cells and higher diversity than aged donors.

There were at least 5.5 micrograms of total RNA extracted from every sample. This CDR3 has 12 amino acids. Germline CDR1 reads SNHLY; CDR2 reads FYNNEI. A remark on this clonotype: The antigen is not known.

Together with a sample-barcoded 5' primer, a J-beta primer mix was included in a second PCR lasting about 6 to 12 cycles. Every molecule of cDNA carried a tag from a template-switch adaptor with 12 random nucleotides. TCRdb re-derived calls from the 5' RACE reads in MiXCR, one entry per CDR3 protein. The table records 1.8 million or so distinct CDR3 sequences, approximately 39% of them present only once. The chain employs TRBV2 and TRBJ2-4, with D unresolved. With the DNA end fitting TRBJ2-7 better, the J assignment may be wrong. The sequence was obtained from a human donor in good health. Sequencing was carried out using blood. The chain's CDR3 is CASMWEIHEQYF. In DNA, the CDR3 is TGTGCCAGCATGTGGGAAATCCACGAGCAGTACTTC.